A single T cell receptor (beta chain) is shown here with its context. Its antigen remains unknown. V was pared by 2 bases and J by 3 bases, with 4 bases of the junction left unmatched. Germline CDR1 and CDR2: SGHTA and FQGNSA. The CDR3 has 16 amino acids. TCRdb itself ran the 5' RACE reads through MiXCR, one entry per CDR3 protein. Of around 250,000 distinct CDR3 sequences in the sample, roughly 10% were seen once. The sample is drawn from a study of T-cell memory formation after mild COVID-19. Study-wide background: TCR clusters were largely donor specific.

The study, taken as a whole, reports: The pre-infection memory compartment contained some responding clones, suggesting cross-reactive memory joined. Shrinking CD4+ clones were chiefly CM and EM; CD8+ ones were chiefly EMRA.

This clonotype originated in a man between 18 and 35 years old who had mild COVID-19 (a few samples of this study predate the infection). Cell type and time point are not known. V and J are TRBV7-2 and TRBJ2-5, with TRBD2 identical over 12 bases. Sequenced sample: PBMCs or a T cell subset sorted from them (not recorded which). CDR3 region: CASSLTSGGTEETQYF. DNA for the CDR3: TGTGCCAGCAGCTTAACTAGCGGGGGGACGGAAGAGACCCAGTACTTC.